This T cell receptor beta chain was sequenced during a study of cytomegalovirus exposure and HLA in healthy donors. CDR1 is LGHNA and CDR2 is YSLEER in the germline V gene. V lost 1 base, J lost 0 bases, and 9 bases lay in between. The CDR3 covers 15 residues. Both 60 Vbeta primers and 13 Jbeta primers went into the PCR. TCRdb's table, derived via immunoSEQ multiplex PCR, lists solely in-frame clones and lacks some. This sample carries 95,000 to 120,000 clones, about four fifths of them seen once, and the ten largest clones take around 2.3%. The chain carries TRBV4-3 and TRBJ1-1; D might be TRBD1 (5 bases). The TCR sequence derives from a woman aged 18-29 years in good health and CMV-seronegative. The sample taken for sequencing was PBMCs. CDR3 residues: CASSQARQMNTEAFF. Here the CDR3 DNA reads TGCGCCAGCAGCCAAGCCAGACAGATGAACACTGAAGCTTTCTTT.